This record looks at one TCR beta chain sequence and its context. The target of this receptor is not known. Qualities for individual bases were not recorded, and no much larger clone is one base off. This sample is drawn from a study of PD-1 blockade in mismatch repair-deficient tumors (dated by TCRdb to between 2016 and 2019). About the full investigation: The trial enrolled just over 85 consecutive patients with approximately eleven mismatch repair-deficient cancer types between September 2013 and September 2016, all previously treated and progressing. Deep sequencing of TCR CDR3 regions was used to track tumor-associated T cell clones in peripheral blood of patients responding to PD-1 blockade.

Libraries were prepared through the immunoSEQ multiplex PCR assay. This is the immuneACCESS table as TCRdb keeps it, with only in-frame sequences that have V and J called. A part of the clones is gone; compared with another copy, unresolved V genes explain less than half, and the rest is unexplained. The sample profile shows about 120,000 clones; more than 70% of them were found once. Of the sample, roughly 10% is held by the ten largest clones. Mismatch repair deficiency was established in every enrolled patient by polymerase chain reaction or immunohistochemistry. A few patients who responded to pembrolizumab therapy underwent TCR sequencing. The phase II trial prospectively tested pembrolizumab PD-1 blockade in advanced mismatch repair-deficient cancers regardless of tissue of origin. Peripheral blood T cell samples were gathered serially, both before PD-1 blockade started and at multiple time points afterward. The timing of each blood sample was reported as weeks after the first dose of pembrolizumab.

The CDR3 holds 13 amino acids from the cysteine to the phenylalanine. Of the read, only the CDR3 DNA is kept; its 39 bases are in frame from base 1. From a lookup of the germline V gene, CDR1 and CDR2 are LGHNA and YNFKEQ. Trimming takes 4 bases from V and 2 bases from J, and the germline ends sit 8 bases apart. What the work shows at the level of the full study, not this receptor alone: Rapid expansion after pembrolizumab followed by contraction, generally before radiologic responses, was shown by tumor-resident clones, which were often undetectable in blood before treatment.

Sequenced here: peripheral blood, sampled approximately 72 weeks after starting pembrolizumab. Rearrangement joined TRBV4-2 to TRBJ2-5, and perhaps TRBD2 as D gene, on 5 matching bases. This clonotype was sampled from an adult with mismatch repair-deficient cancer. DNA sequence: TGTGCCAGCAGCCCGGGGAATCAAGAGACCCAGTACTTC. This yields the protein CASSPGNQETQYF.